This T cell receptor (beta chain) was profiled in a study of blood T cell repertoires in COVID-19. Repertoires were generated with immunoSEQ multiplex PCR, while TCRdb's copy carries only in-frame clones and drops some. The sample has 200,000 to 250,000 clones, around 82% seen once. CDR3 size: 14 residues. V lost 0 bases and J 7 bases, leaving 13 bases between the germline ends. Per the germline V gene, CDR1 is SGHRS and CDR2 is YFSETQ. The sequence came from a woman in her 70s with acute or convalescent COVID-19. Material for sequencing was peripheral blood. The rearrangement uses TRBV5-1 and TRBJ1-1; no clear D. CDR3 loop: CASSLGSGMNEAFF. As DNA, the CDR3 is TGCGCCAGCAGCTTGGGTAGCGGTATGAATGAAGCTTTCTTT.